This T cell receptor beta chain was recorded in a study of cytomegalovirus exposure and HLA in healthy donors. The study, taken as a whole, reports: Presence/absence analyses assumed roughly uniform sequencing depth across donors, which may not hold.

Primers for the PCR totalled 60 Vbeta and 13 Jbeta. The repertoire was sequenced with immunoSEQ multiplex PCR; TCRdb's copy has only in-frame clones and lacks some. This table holds some 200,000 clones, around 80% found once. In this sample, this clone turned up once. Its target is not known. The junction does not match germline at one end; this may be a read error. There are 14 residues in the CDR3. In germline, CDR1 is PRHDT, CDR2 FYEKMQ (reference sequence). The V and J genes are TRBV13 and TRBJ2-7, with TRBD1 matching over 10 bases. The specimen sequenced was PBMCs. This TCR came from a boy between 2 and 10 years old in good health and CMV-seronegative. The CDR3 DNA reads as TGTGCCAGCAGCGTAGGACAGGGGGGTCACTGGCAGTACTTC. It is translated as CASSVGQGGHWQYF.